The 29 T cell receptor beta chains below were found in one sample sequenced in a study of blood T cell repertoires in COVID-19. Profiled with immunoSEQ multiplex PCR; TCRdb holds only in-frame clones, not every one. The sample lists fewer than 250,000 clones, roughly 88% occurring once. Sequencing was done on a sample of PBMCs or T cells enriched from blood (not recorded which). The receptors derive from a woman in her twenties or thirties who had been exposed to COVID-19.

The chain carries TRBV14 and TRBJ2-5; D is possibly TRBD2 (6 bases). Trimming removed 3 bases from V and 5 bases from J, with 16 bases in between. The CDR3 runs 15 residues. Germline V CDR1 and CDR2: SGHDN, FVKESK. CDR3: CASSHRGGLSETQYF. CDR3 nucleotides: TGTGCCAGCAGCCACAGAGGAGGGTTAAGTGAGACCCAGTACTTC.

This clone is a singleton in its sample. The genes are TRBV10-1 and TRBJ2-5; tentative D call: TRBD1 (5 bases). This CDR3 region has 12 residues. In germline, CDR1 is WNHNN, CDR2 SYGVQD (reference sequence). Trimming took off 0 bases at V and 7 bases at J, with 6 bases between the two ends. The CDR3 DNA follows: TGCGCCAGCAGTGAGTCAGGGGTGACCCAGTACTTC. Protein product: CASSESGVTQYF.

The chain employs TRBV6-5 and TRBJ2-7, with D perhaps matching TRBD2 (5 bases). This CDR3 contains 14 residues. Trimming stripped 5 bases from V and 2 bases from J, with 13 bases between. The germline gives CDR1 MNHEY, CDR2 SVGAGI. Here the CDR3 reads CASSPLRGPYEQYF. Written as DNA, the CDR3 is TGTGCCAGCAGTCCCCTTAGAGGGCCCTACGAGCAGTACTTC.

The CDR3 is CASRRQGRETQYF. In nucleotides, the CDR3 is TGTGCCAGCCGGAGACAGGGAAGGGAGACCCAGTACTTC. The chain links TRBV12-3 or TRBV12-4 to TRBJ2-5; TRBD1 matches at 7 bases. V shed 8 bases and J 5 bases; nucleotides not matched to a gene: 8. The CDR3 is made up of 13 amino acids.

The rearrangement uses TRBV15 and TRBJ2-5; D remains unclear. V was pared by 0 bases and J by 5 bases, with 7 bases between. The CDR3 runs 13 residues. Germline assignment: CDR1 LNHNV and CDR2 YYDKDF (reference sequence). The CDR3 DNA reads as TGTGCCACCAGCAGAGATCGGGTGGAGACCCAGTACTTC. Protein: CATSRDRVETQYF. Complete variable domain (other parts from reference TRBV15 and TRBJ2-5): DAMVIQNPRYQVTQFGKPVTLSCSQTLNHNVMYWYQQKSSQAPKLLFHYYDKDFNNEADTPDNFQSRRPNTSFCFLDIRSPGLGDTAMYLCATSRDRVETQYFGPGTRLLVL.

The genes are TRBV19 and TRBJ2-4, with a weak D call TRBD2 (5 bases). CDR1 is LNHDA, CDR2 SQIVND, per germline (reference sequence). The CDR3 is 17 amino acids. V lost 3 bases, J lost 0 bases, and 15 bases lay in between. CDR3 protein: CASSILEGSLAKNIQYF. DNA for the CDR3: TGTGCCAGTAGTATTCTCGAGGGCAGCCTAGCCAAAAACATTCAGTACTTC.

This clone was seen a single time. The chain links TRBV2 to TRBJ1-2; weak D call: TRBD1 (6 bases). Germline values: CDR1 SNHLY, CDR2 FYNNEI. The V gene lost 7 bases and the J gene lost 8 bases, with 17 bases spanning the gap. This CDR3 has 13 residues. CDR3 coding DNA: TGTGCCAGCAATCCTACCCGACAGGTCGGCTACACCTTC. The encoded protein is CASNPTRQVGYTF.

The genes are TRBV4-1 and TRBJ1-6; D not resolved. The CDR3 extends over 17 amino acids. In germline, CDR1 is MGHRA, CDR2 YSYEKL. The V end lost 0 bases, the J end lost 0 bases, and 9 bases lay between the germline ends. CDR3 in DNA: TGCGCCAGCAGCCAAGATTCAGGCCTCTCCTATAATTCACCCCTCCACTTT. Translation gives CASSQDSGLSYNSPLHF.

This clone was counted a few times. The J gene is TRBJ2-2, the V gene TRBV27, with unresolved D. There are 13 residues in the CDR3. Germline V gene lookup returns CDR1 MNHEY and CDR2 SMNVEV (reference sequence). Trimming removed 4 bases from V and 0 bases from J, with 3 bases in between. CDR3 sequence (DNA): TGTGCCAGCAGTTACTCGAACACCGGGGAGCTGTTTTTT. Its protein is CASSYSNTGELFF.

The rearrangement uses TRBV19 and TRBJ2-2; D gene ambiguous. The V end was cut by 5 bases, the J end by 2 bases, with 6 bases between. The CDR3 has 13 residues. The germline CDR1 and CDR2 sequences are LNHDA and SQIVND (reference sequence). CDR3 nucleotide sequence: TGTGCCAGTAGTCCCCTAAACACCGGGGAGCTGTTTTTT. Its translation is CASSPLNTGELFF.

This rearrangement joins TRBV2 to TRBJ1-5, with 9 bases fitting TRBD1. This CDR3 is built from 16 residues. Germline V gene sequence: CDR1 SNHLY, CDR2 FYNNEI. Trimming cost V 5 bases and J 3 bases; bases outside gene matches: 8. In nucleotides, the CDR3 is TGTGCCAGCAGTCAAAGGACAGGGGTAGCCAATCAGCCCCAGCATTTT. This encodes CASSQRTGVANQPQHF.

The DNA of the CDR3 is TGTGCCAGCACATCGCGCGGGAAACACAATGAGCAGTTCTTC. This codes for CASTSRGKHNEQFF. This sequence joins TRBV3-1 (or the pseudogene TRBV3-2) and TRBJ2-1; D perhaps matches TRBD2 (6 bases). Germline values: CDR1 LGHDT, CDR2 YNNKEL (reference sequence). Deletions cut 7 bases from V and 5 bases from J, with 15 bases between. The CDR3 extends over 14 amino acids.

V gene TRBV30 combines with J gene TRBJ2-3; 9 bases agree with TRBD1. J lost 2 bases, V lost 0 bases, and 3 bases had no gene match. The CDR3 contains 15 residues. CDR1 and CDR2 from the germline V gene are GTSNPN and SVGIG (reference sequence). As DNA, the CDR3 is TGTGCCTGGAGTGTGGGGACAGGGACCACAGATACGCAGTATTTT. Its protein is CAWSVGTGTTDTQYF.

The V gene is TRBV27, the J gene TRBJ2-7, with 8 nucleotides matching TRBD2. Germline V gene lookup returns CDR1 MNHEY and CDR2 SMNVEV (reference sequence). V was clipped by 2 bases and J by 3 bases; unmatched bases: 3. The CDR3 totals 14 residues. DNA of the CDR3: TGTGCCAGCAGTTTAGCGGGAGGCGTCTACGAGCAGTACTTC. Its translation: CASSLAGGVYEQYF.

CDR3 in amino acids: CASSPGQGEKLFF. In DNA, the CDR3 is TGTGCCAGCAGCCCAGGACAGGGGGAAAAACTGTTTTTT. The gene calls are TRBV5-4 and TRBJ1-4; TRBD1 agrees at 9 bases. Trimming took 4 bases from V and 8 from J; bases not matched to a gene: 3. The CDR3 has 13 residues. CDR1 is SGHNT, CDR2 YYREEE, per germline (reference sequence).

V is TRBV19 and J is TRBJ2-3, with D possibly being TRBD2 (6 bases). V lost 5 bases to trimming and J lost 9 bases, with 15 bases between them. The CDR3 extends over 13 amino acids. Germline lookup yields CDR1 LNHDA and CDR2 SQIVND (reference sequence). DNA for the CDR3: TGTGCCAGTAGTTCCCAGACGGGGGACACGCAGTATTTT. Encoded protein: CASSSQTGDTQYF.

The V and J genes are TRBV2 and TRBJ2-7; 10 positions match TRBD1. Germline V gene sequence: CDR1 SNHLY, CDR2 FYNNEI. J gave up 4 bases and V 3 bases, and 3 bases lay outside the gene matches. This CDR3 spans 14 amino acids. The CDR3 bases are TGTGCCAGCAGTGATGGGGGACAGGGGTACGAGCAGTACTTC. Translation: CASSDGGQGYEQYF.

This clone was observed a handful of times. V and J are TRBV5-1 and TRBJ1-6, with D tentatively TRBD1 (5 bases). The ends were cut back, 0 bases at V and 13 bases at J, with 14 bases in the middle. Per the germline V gene, CDR1 is SGHRS and CDR2 is YFSETQ. The CDR3 extends over 14 amino acids. CDR3 DNA: TGCGCCAGCAGCTTGGACCCGGGTCGGGGGCCCCTCCACTTT. Its translation: CASSLDPGRGPLHF.

The CDR3 sequence is CASSPPGGRWTEAFF. CDR3 coding DNA: TGTGCCAGCTCACCACCAGGGGGTCGGTGGACTGAAGCTTTCTTT. The V call is TRBV18, the J call TRBJ1-1, with TRBD1 as a possible D gene (6 bases). V lost 0 bases and J lost 5, with 13 bases in between. Germline V CDR1 and CDR2: KGHSH, LQKENI. The CDR3 totals 15 residues.

The V and J genes are TRBV5-5 and TRBJ2-1; the match to TRBD1 covers 9 bases. Germline V gives CDR1 SGHKS, CDR2 YYEKEE (reference sequence). Losses at the gene ends were 8 bases for V and 15 bases for J; bases not matched to a gene: 12. CDR3 length equals 12 residues. CDR3 protein: CASFETGGIRFF. The CDR3, as DNA: TGTGCCAGTTTTGAGACAGGGGGGATCCGGTTCTTC.

The chain links TRBV7-9 to TRBJ1-2; possibly TRBD1 for D (5 bases). CDR3 length: 16 amino acids. Germline-derived CDR1 and CDR2 are SEHNR and FQNEAQ (reference sequence). The V end was cut by 1 base, the J end by 6 bases, with 18 bases between. CDR3 DNA sequence: TGTGCCAGCAGCTTAGGACCACGCTGGGGCTTCGATGGCTACACCTTC. Protein sequence: CASSLGPRWGFDGYTF.

Concerning this clone itself: Distinct nucleotide sequences in the sample also encode this CDR3. The rearrangement joins TRBV30 to TRBJ2-1; TRBD2 agrees at 7 bases. In germline, CDR1 is GTSNPN, CDR2 SVGIG (reference sequence). This CDR3 has 13 residues. Germline trimming cut 0 bases from V and 7 bases from J; bases unmatched to any gene: 3. The CDR3 sequence is CAWSVSSGNEQFF. In DNA form, the CDR3 reads TGTGCCTGGAGTGTCTCTAGCGGTAATGAGCAGTTCTTC.

J is TRBJ1-6 and V is TRBV10-2, with 7 nucleotides matching TRBD1. Per germline, CDR1 WSHSY and CDR2 SAAADI. The V and J ends lost 4 bases and 7 bases, in that order; junction bases with no gene match: 4. The CDR3 has 14 amino acids. The CDR3 bases are TGCGCCAGCAGTGGACAGGGTTGGAATTCACCCCTCCACTTT. Its protein is CASSGQGWNSPLHF.

V usage is TRBV6-5 and J usage is TRBJ2-1; tentative D call: TRBD1 (6 bases). V was trimmed by 6 bases and J by 5 bases, leaving 17 bases between them. Germline CDR1 reads MNHEY; CDR2 reads SVGAGI. This CDR3 is 15 amino acids long. CDR3 sequence (DNA): TGTGCCAGCAGACCGGGACACCTTTTTGACAATGAGCAGTTCTTC. This gives the protein CASRPGHLFDNEQFF.

The V call is TRBV12-5, the J call TRBJ1-1; tentatively, D is TRBD1 (5 bases). The CDR3 totals 11 residues. The germline V and J ends were trimmed by 4 bases and 11 bases, with 11 bases remaining between them. Germline loops: CDR1 LGHNT, CDR2 FRNRAP. The CDR3 region is CASGSAGFAFF. The CDR3 region has the DNA TGTGCTAGTGGTTCGGCAGGGTTCGCTTTCTTT.

This chain connects TRBV5-1 to TRBJ2-1; 9 bases are shared with TRBD2. Trimming at V came to 8 bases and at J to 3 bases, leaving 3 bases not matched to a gene. CDR3 length: 13 residues. Germline CDR1 reads SGHRS; CDR2 reads YFSETQ. The CDR3 DNA follows: TGCGCCAGTAGCGGGAGTGACTACAATGAGCAGTTCTTC. Encoded protein: CASSGSDYNEQFF.

V usage is TRBV4-2 and J usage is TRBJ2-3; D gene uncertain. Germline V CDR1 and CDR2: LGHNA, YNFKEQ. The CDR3 spans 15 residues. V was clipped by 4 bases and J by 2 bases, with 13 bases between them. CDR3 coding DNA: TGTGCCAGCAGCCTCATCCGGTCTTTCACAGATACGCAGTATTTT. This encodes CASSLIRSFTDTQYF.

V usage is TRBV5-1 and J usage is TRBJ2-2; 11 bases are shared with TRBD1. The CDR3 contains 21 residues. The ends lost 4 bases at V and 6 bases at J; junction bases unmatched: 23. CDR1 is SGHRS, CDR2 YFSETQ, per germline. The CDR3 is CASSPPGQGEFSGSFPGELFF. CDR3 bases: TGCGCCAGCAGCCCGCCGGGACAGGGGGAGTTTAGCGGGAGTTTTCCCGGGGAGCTGTTTTTT.

The chain carries TRBV11-2 and TRBJ2-2, with D possibly TRBD1 on 5 matching bases. This CDR3 is built from 15 residues. V was trimmed by 1 base and J by 3 bases, leaving 9 bases between them. Germline assignment: CDR1 SGHAT and CDR2 FQNNGV. In nucleotides, the CDR3 is TGTGCCAGCAGCTTAGCAGGGTCCTACACCGGGGAGCTGTTTTTT. Its protein is CASSLAGSYTGELFF.